The 8 T cell receptor beta chains reported below all come from one sample, sequenced in a study of T-cell memory formation after mild COVID-19. TCRdb recomputed calls from the 5' RACE reads with MiXCR, one row per CDR3 protein. Among roughly 410,000 distinct CDR3 sequences, more than 20% were seen once, and the ten largest hold roughly 9.7%. The sequenced sample was PBMCs or a T cell subset sorted from them (not recorded which). Every receptor here comes from an adult woman who had mild COVID-19 (a few samples of this study predate the infection). Cell type and time point are not known.

In this sample, this clonotype turned up a few times. V gene TRBV24-1 combines with J gene TRBJ2-2; D gene ambiguous. Germline V gene data show CDR1 as KGHDR and CDR2 as SFDVKD. Trimming shortened V by 3 bases and J by 5 bases, and 12 bases separated the two germline ends. The CDR3 loop spans 15 amino acids. The CDR3 loop is CATSDAPPSTGELFF. In nucleotides, the CDR3 is TGTGCCACCAGTGATGCGCCTCCGAGTACCGGGGAGCTGTTTTTT.

This clonotype was seen only a few times. The rearrangement uses TRBV7-6 and TRBJ1-4; D not certain. The CDR3 runs 12 residues. V was shortened by 0 bases and J by 8 bases, with 4 bases between the two germline ends. The germline V gene has CDR1 SGHVS and CDR2 FNYEAQ. The CDR3 sequence is CASSLAPEKLFF. In DNA form, the CDR3 reads TGTGCCAGCAGCTTAGCGCCCGAAAAACTGTTTTTT.

The gene calls are TRBV27 and TRBJ1-2, with D possibly TRBD1 on 5 matching bases. This CDR3 has 14 residues. V was clipped by 6 bases and J by 8 bases, with 19 bases between them. Looked up from germline, CDR1 is MNHEY and CDR2 is SMNVEV (reference sequence). The CDR3 here is CASSRTSSQRGYTF. In nucleotides, the CDR3 is TGTGCCAGCAGCCGGACATCCTCCCAAAGGGGCTACACCTTC.

The gene calls are TRBV12-3 or TRBV12-4 and TRBJ2-5; 15 bases are shared with TRBD2. The CDR3 is 17 amino acids. J was trimmed by 4 bases and V by 6 bases; bases with no gene match: 9. CDR3 sequence: CASSNDGLAGGLETQYF. In DNA form, the CDR3 reads TGTGCCAGCAGCAACGATGGACTAGCGGGAGGGCTAGAGACCCAGTACTTC.

The gene calls are TRBV20-1 and TRBJ2-5, with D maybe TRBD2 (5 bases). V was pared by 6 bases and J by 5 bases, with 13 bases between. CDR3 length: 12 residues. CDR1 is DFQATT and CDR2 is SNEGSKA in the germline V gene (reference sequence). The CDR3 nucleotides read TGCAGTGCAAGTGAGGGTGGGGAGACCCAGTACTTC. Translated: CSASEGGETQYF.

This clonotype was seen more than once but under ten times. The V call is TRBV5-1, the J call TRBJ2-6, with TRBD1 as a possible D gene (6 bases). Trimming removed 4 bases from V and 3 bases from J, with 11 bases in between. Per germline, CDR1 SGHRS and CDR2 YFSETQ. CDR3 length: 15 residues. CDR3 region: CASSPTGIGANVLTF. In DNA form, the CDR3 reads TGCGCCAGCAGCCCAACAGGGATTGGGGCCAACGTCCTGACTTTC.

This clonotype has more than one count but fewer than ten. The chain carries TRBV4-1 and TRBJ2-1, with 11 bases aligning to TRBD1. The germline V gene encodes CDR1 MGHRA and CDR2 YSYEKL. The CDR3 is 16 amino acids. Trimming cost V 1 base and J 4 bases; bases outside gene matches: 3. CDR3 nucleotides: TGCGCCAGCAGCCAAGGGGACAGGGGGACTTACAATGAGCAGTTCTTC. It encodes CASSQGDRGTYNEQFF.

A note on this clonotype: Sequence at one end of the junction differs from germline and may be a read error. V is TRBV20-1 and J is TRBJ1-2; D unresolved. The germline V gene has CDR1 DFQATT and CDR2 SNEGSKA (reference sequence). The CDR3 totals 10 residues. Written as DNA, the CDR3 is TGTAGAGGTTCTAACTATGGCTACACCTTC. Amino acid sequence: CRGSNYGYTF.